The next 27 T cell receptor beta chains were all read from a single sample in a study of cytomegalovirus exposure and HLA in healthy donors. The method was immunoSEQ multiplex PCR; TCRdb's version includes in-frame clones alone and lacks a portion of them. The repertoire holds 150,000 to 200,000 clones, with 84% as singletons. Sequencing input: PBMCs. All receptors come from a man aged 30 to 39 in good health and CMV-seropositive.

This clone appeared once. Here the CDR3 DNA reads TGTGCCAGCTCCCCGCGGGCCCGGGTTGGGCCCCAGCATTTT. Translated, it gives CASSPRARVGPQHF. The V and J genes are TRBV28 and TRBJ1-5; D ambiguous. The CDR3 extends over 14 amino acids. The germline V gene has CDR1 MDHEN and CDR2 SYDVKM. Trimming removed 8 bases from V and 9 bases from J, with 20 bases in between.

Note on this clone: Other DNA sequences in this sample translate to the same CDR3. CDR3 sequence (DNA): TGTGCCAGCAGCGTAGGGACAGGGAACACTGAAGCTTTCTTT. Translating gives CASSVGTGNTEAFF. This chain joins TRBV9 and TRBJ1-1, with 7 bases that match TRBD1. Germline V lookup: CDR1 SGDLS, CDR2 YYNGEE. Losses at the gene ends were 0 bases for V and 1 base for J; bases not matched to a gene: 0. CDR3 length: 14 amino acids.

In nucleotides, the CDR3 is TGCGCCAGCATTCCGGGACAGGCTCCGGGGGCAGATACGCAGTATTTT. Residues: CASIPGQAPGADTQYF. The V and J genes are TRBV10-2 and TRBJ2-3; TRBD1 agrees at 8 bases. Looked up from germline, CDR1 is WSHSY and CDR2 is SAAADI. J was trimmed by 4 bases and V by 7 bases; bases with no gene match: 13. CDR3 size: 16 residues.

V gene TRBV6-5 combines with J gene TRBJ2-7, with 14 bases lining up with TRBD2. The trim removed 6 bases at V and 7 bases at J, leaving 8 bases unmatched. Germline V gives CDR1 MNHEY, CDR2 SVGAGI. This CDR3 contains 15 residues. The CDR3 DNA reads as TGTGCCAGCAGCCCCGGGACTAGCGGGAGTGAAGAGCAGTACTTC. Amino acid sequence: CASSPGTSGSEEQYF.

The chain couples TRBV2 to TRBJ1-5, with TRBD1 as a possible D gene (6 bases). Germline V lookup: CDR1 SNHLY, CDR2 FYNNEI. The V and J ends lost 6 bases and 1 base respectively, with 22 bases between them. The CDR3 is 18 amino acids. Here the CDR3 reads CASRSPAGERHSNQPQHF. In DNA form, the CDR3 reads TGTGCCAGCAGGTCCCCCGCAGGGGAGAGACACAGCAATCAGCCCCAGCATTTT. Complete variable domain (other parts from reference TRBV2 and TRBJ1-5): EPEVTQTPSHQVTQMGQEVILRCVPISNHLYFYWYRQILGQKVEFLVSFYNNEISEKSEIFDDQFSVERPDGSNFTLKIRSTKLEDSAMYFCASRSPAGERHSNQPQHFGDGTRLSIL.

The V gene is TRBV4-3, the J gene TRBJ1-1; 9 nucleotides agree with TRBD1. With 1 base clipped from V and 5 bases from J, the junction kept 5 bases outside the gene matches. Germline CDR1 is LGHNA and CDR2 is YSLEER. CDR3 length equals 15 residues. This chain's CDR3 is CASSQVWDRDTEAFF. The CDR3 nucleotides read TGCGCCAGCAGCCAAGTTTGGGACAGGGATACTGAAGCTTTCTTT.

This rearrangement joins TRBV7-2 to TRBJ2-1; 8 bases agree with TRBD1. This CDR3 region has 15 residues. Germline CDR1 SGHTA, CDR2 FQGNSA. V lost 5 bases and J lost 0; bases outside the gene matches: 3. The CDR3 sequence: CASSRQGNSYNEQFF. The CDR3 DNA is TGTGCCAGCAGCCGACAGGGGAACTCCTACAATGAGCAGTTCTTC.

The chain combines TRBV6-6 with TRBJ2-7; D perhaps matches TRBD2 (7 bases). The CDR3 is 13 amino acids. The germline V gene encodes CDR1 MNHNY and CDR2 SVGAGI (reference sequence). The V end was cut by 8 bases, the J end by 4 bases, with 15 bases between. The CDR3 DNA reads TGTGCCAGCCGAGGGGGGGGTCCATACGAGCAGTACTTC. Translating it yields CASRGGGPYEQYF.

The chain joins TRBV28 to TRBJ2-1; 11 bases are a match to TRBD1. Germline loops: CDR1 MDHEN, CDR2 SYDVKM. The CDR3 is made up of 15 amino acids. J lost 7 bases, V lost 5 bases, and 7 bases had no gene match. Written as DNA, the CDR3 is TGTGCCAGCAGTGCCCGGACAGGGGGCGGGAATGAGCAGTTCTTC. It is translated as CASSARTGGGNEQFF.

The V gene is TRBV6-5, the J gene TRBJ1-5; 8 bases are shared with TRBD1. With 8 bases clipped from V and 0 bases from J, the junction kept 3 bases outside the gene matches. The CDR3 loop spans 14 amino acids. Looked up from germline, CDR1 is MNHEY and CDR2 is SVGAGI. This CDR3 is CASQTGDSNQPQHF. The CDR3, as DNA: TGTGCCAGCCAGACAGGGGATAGCAATCAGCCCCAGCATTTT.

This clone was counted between two and nine times. Different DNA sequences within this sample yield the same CDR3. The rearrangement links TRBV4-3 to TRBJ2-7; tentatively, D is TRBD2 (6 bases). Germline V lookup: CDR1 LGHNA, CDR2 YSLEER. This CDR3 spans 14 amino acids. The ends were cut back, 1 base at V and 3 bases at J, with 10 bases in the middle. The CDR3 spells CASSQGRGGYEQYF. The DNA for the CDR3 is TGCGCCAGCAGCCAAGGAAGGGGAGGCTACGAGCAGTACTTC.

The J gene is TRBJ2-7, the V gene TRBV10-3; 8 positions agree with TRBD1. Trimming at V came to 2 bases and at J to 1 base, leaving 13 bases not matched to a gene. CDR3 length: 18 residues. Germline V lookup: CDR1 ENHRY, CDR2 SYGVKD. Here the CDR3 reads CAISERGQATLVSYEQYF. The CDR3 coding sequence is TGTGCCATCAGTGAGCGGGGACAGGCAACCCTGGTGTCCTACGAGCAGTACTTC.

V and J are TRBV7-3 and TRBJ2-2; perhaps TRBD2 as D (6 bases). V gave up 8 bases and J gave up 1 base, with 8 bases separating them. Per germline, CDR1 SGHTA and CDR2 FQGTGA. This CDR3 is 13 amino acids long. The CDR3 reads CASGGGNTGELFF. The CDR3 nucleotides read TGTGCCAGCGGGGGAGGGAACACCGGGGAGCTGTTTTTT.

This clone was detected a few times. The chain has TRBV5-1 and TRBJ2-3; D call uncertain. This CDR3 comprises 14 residues. V lost 3 bases and J 6 bases, leaving 14 bases between the germline ends. CDR1 and CDR2 (germline): SGHRS, YFSETQ. The CDR3 here is CASSSDPSGDTQYF. The CDR3 coding sequence is TGCGCCAGCAGCTCTGACCCCTCCGGGGATACGCAGTATTTT.

The chain employs TRBV6-1 and TRBJ2-1; 11 positions agree with TRBD2. This CDR3 contains 16 residues. Germline V gene lookup returns CDR1 MNHNS and CDR2 SASEGT. Trimming took 0 bases from V and 8 from J; bases not matched to a gene: 6. The CDR3 nucleotides read TGTGCCAGCAGTGAAGCTGCTAGCGGGAGGTTAGATGAGCAGTTCTTC. This sequence encodes CASSEAASGRLDEQFF.

This clone was observed once. V is TRBV28 and J is TRBJ1-3; weak D call: TRBD1 (5 bases). This CDR3 has 13 amino acids. Germline V gene data show CDR1 as MDHEN and CDR2 as SYDVKM. With 3 bases removed from V and 3 bases from J, the gap between germline ends came to 6 bases. CDR3 sequence reads: CASSFGGGNTIYF. CDR3 bases: TGTGCCAGCAGTTTCGGGGGTGGAAACACCATATATTTT.

V usage is TRBV29-1 and J usage is TRBJ1-5; the match to TRBD1 covers 7 bases. Germline V gene lookup returns CDR1 SQVTM and CDR2 ANQGSEA. The CDR3 loop spans 15 amino acids. With V trimmed by 6 bases and J by 0 bases, 8 bases remained unmatched. CDR3 DNA sequence: TGCAGCGTGCGACAGGGCCTCAATAGCAATCAGCCCCAGCATTTT. It encodes CSVRQGLNSNQPQHF.

The chain uses TRBV7-8 and TRBJ1-4; 7 nucleotides align to TRBD1. V dropped 8 bases and J dropped 13; count of bases not matched to a gene: 13. The CDR3 is 13 amino acids. Per germline, CDR1 SGHVS and CDR2 FQNEAQ. The chain's CDR3 is CASGHRGQLRLFF. The DNA of the CDR3 is TGTGCCAGCGGCCATCGGGGACAGCTGAGACTGTTTTTT. Filled out from reference TRBV7-8 and TRBJ1-4, the complete variable domain reads GAGVSQSPRYKVAKRGQDVALRCDPISGHVSLFWYQQALGQGPEFLTYFQNEAQLDKSGLPSDRFFAERPEGSVSTLKIQRTQQEDSAVYLCASGHRGQLRLFFGSGTQLSVL.

This chain connects TRBV4-3 to TRBJ2-1, with TRBD1 matching 7 bases. CDR1 and CDR2 from the germline V gene are LGHNA and YSLEER. The junction had 9 bases not matched to a gene; V was cut back by 0 bases and J by 4 bases. This CDR3 contains 17 residues. The CDR3 protein is CASSQEAATGAYNEQFF. CDR3 nucleotides: TGCGCCAGCAGCCAAGAGGCGGCCACAGGGGCTTACAATGAGCAGTTCTTC.

The genes are TRBV14 and TRBJ2-3, with D maybe TRBD2 (6 bases). CDR3 length: 16 amino acids. CDR1 is SGHDN, CDR2 FVKESK, per germline. Trimming took 4 bases from V and 2 from J, leaving 16 bases between them. The DNA of the CDR3 is TGTGCCAGCAGCCCCCTACGGGACTTCTACACAGATACGCAGTATTTT. This encodes CASSPLRDFYTDTQYF.

This clone was seen a single time. The V gene is TRBV28, the J gene TRBJ2-3, with D perhaps TRBD2 (6 bases). The CDR3 loop spans 16 amino acids. The germline V and J ends were trimmed by 4 bases and 0 bases, with 14 bases remaining between them. The germline gives CDR1 MDHEN, CDR2 SYDVKM. In DNA form, the CDR3 reads TGTGCCAGCAGTTCTCCGGGCGGGGCTAGCACAGATACGCAGTATTTT. It is translated as CASSSPGGASTDTQYF.

The genes are TRBV7-2 and TRBJ2-5, with 11 bases aligning to TRBD2. V was clipped by 5 bases and J by 7 bases; unmatched bases: 6. The CDR3 contains 14 residues. Germline V gene lookup returns CDR1 SGHTA and CDR2 FQGNSA. The CDR3 is CASSTVAGGGTQYF. The CDR3 region has the DNA TGTGCCAGCAGCACGGTAGCGGGAGGGGGGACCCAGTACTTC. The full variable domain, with the rest looked up from reference TRBV7-2 and TRBJ2-5, is GAGVSQSPSNKVTEKGKDVELRCDPISGHTALYWYRQSLGQGLEFLIYFQGNSAPDKSGLPSDRFSAERTGGSVSTLTIQRTQQEDSAVYLCASSTVAGGGTQYFGPGTRLLVL.

V is TRBV7-2 and J is TRBJ1-1, with D perhaps matching TRBD1 (6 bases). This CDR3 contains 16 residues. Looked up from germline, CDR1 is SGHTA and CDR2 is FQGNSA. Between the trimmed V and J ends, which lost 1 base and 6 bases, there was a span of 18 bases. The CDR3 DNA follows: TGTGCCAGCAGCTTAGAAAATCAGGGGATCTCCTCTGAAGCTTTCTTT. Amino acid sequence: CASSLENQGISSEAFF.

This clone was detected a few times. Other DNA sequences from this sample encode an identical CDR3 as well. This rearrangement joins TRBV7-3 to TRBJ2-2; 14 nucleotides agree with TRBD2. The CDR3 runs 16 residues. CDR1 is SGHTA, CDR2 FQGTGA, per germline. Trimming cost V 3 bases and J 6 bases; bases outside gene matches: 3. Here the CDR3 reads CASSLTSGRAAGELFF. CDR3 nucleotide sequence: TGTGCCAGCAGCTTGACTAGCGGGAGGGCCGCCGGGGAGCTGTTTTTT.

The chain joins TRBV19 to TRBJ1-5; TRBD1 is a possible D gene (6 bases). Deletions cut 6 bases from V and 5 bases from J, with 17 bases between. Looked up from germline, CDR1 is LNHDA and CDR2 is SQIVND (reference sequence). This CDR3 comprises 15 residues. The CDR3 protein is CASRLLTGPDQPQHF. The CDR3 region has the DNA TGTGCCAGTAGATTACTAACAGGGCCGGATCAGCCCCAGCATTTT.

The chain uses TRBV2 and TRBJ2-7; D perhaps matches TRBD1 (5 bases). The CDR3 contains 15 residues. The germline gives CDR1 SNHLY, CDR2 FYNNEI. V lost 6 bases, J lost 5 bases, and 20 bases lay in between. The CDR3 here is CASRHGQGVIHEQYF. The CDR3 DNA reads TGTGCCAGCAGGCACGGGCAGGGCGTTATTCACGAGCAGTACTTC.

This rearrangement joins TRBV12-5 to TRBJ1-1, with 8 positions matching TRBD1. Germline CDR1 reads LGHNT; CDR2 reads FRNRAP. The CDR3 contains 13 residues. V dropped 11 bases and J dropped 1; count of bases not matched to a gene: 6. In DNA form, the CDR3 reads TGTGCTGGGGCCGGACAGGGGAACACTGAAGCTTTCTTT. It codes for CAGAGQGNTEAFF.